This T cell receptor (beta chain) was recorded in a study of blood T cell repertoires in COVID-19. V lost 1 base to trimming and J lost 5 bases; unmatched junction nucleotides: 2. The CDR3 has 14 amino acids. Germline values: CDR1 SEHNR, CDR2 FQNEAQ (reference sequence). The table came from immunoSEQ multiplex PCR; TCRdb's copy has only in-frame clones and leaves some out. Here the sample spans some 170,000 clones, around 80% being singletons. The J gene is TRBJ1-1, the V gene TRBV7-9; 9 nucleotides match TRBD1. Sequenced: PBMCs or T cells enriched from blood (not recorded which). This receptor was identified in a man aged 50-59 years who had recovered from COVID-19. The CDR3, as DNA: TGTGCCAGCAGCTTAGGGACAGGGGATACTGAAGCTTTCTTT. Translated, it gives CASSLGTGDTEAFF.